Listed below are T cell receptor beta chains from one sample, sequenced in a study of T cells in localized non-small cell lung cancer. Sequencing used immunoSEQ multiplex PCR; TCRdb keeps in-frame clones, though not all of them. The sample carries 86,000 or so clones, almost 85% recorded once. Sample: peripheral blood, taken before any cancer treatment. These receptors were obtained from a man aged 35-69 years with stage I lung adenocarcinoma. Both conserved end residues are part of each CDR3. D genes are given only for firm matches. Clone size is not always given. Where it is, it says once, few, many or a class for expanded clones.

J gene	CDR3 length	V gene	clone size	D gene	CDR3 DNA	CDR3 protein
TRBJ2-7	15	TRBV19	few	.	TGTGCCAGTAGTATAGACAGGGTGAGCTCCTACGAGCAGTACTTC	CASSIDRVSSYEQYF
TRBJ1-5	16	TRBV19	once	.	TGTGCCAGTAGTCCTAGGACAGTAAATAGCAATCAGCCCCAGCATTTT	CASSPRTVNSNQPQHF
TRBJ1-6	14	TRBV7-2	.	.	TGTGCCAGCAGCTTACGGCATTATAATTCACCCCTCCACTTT	CASSLRHYNSPLHF
TRBJ1-2	12	TRBV29-1	.	.	TGCAGCGGGAGGGACGATAACTATGGCTACACCTTC	CSGRDDNYGYTF
TRBJ1-4	14	TRBV23-1	.	.	TGCGCCAGCAGTCATTCAGGGGAGGACGAAAAACTGTTTTTT	CASSHSGEDEKLFF
TRBJ2-6	16	TRBV7-9	once	.	TGTGCCAGCAGCCCGAGCAGGACCTGGGGGGCCAACGTCCTGACTTTC	CASSPSRTWGANVLTF
TRBJ1-2	16	TRBV7-2	.	TRBD1	TGTGCCAGCAGTTTTACGGGACAGGGCCAACTGGGAGGCTACACCTTC	CASSFTGQGQLGGYTF
TRBJ2-3	13	TRBV5-6	.	.	TGTGCCAGCAGCTTTGCTCGCACAGATACGCAGTATTTT	CASSFARTDTQYF
TRBJ2-3	16	TRBV19	.	TRBD2	TGTGCCAGTCAAAGGTCCTCACGGGGGGGCACAGATACGCAGTATTTT	CASQRSSRGGTDTQYF
TRBJ2-1	15	TRBV7-2	.	TRBD1	TGTGCCAGCAGCTTCAAGGGACAGAAATACAATGAGCAGTTCTTC	CASSFKGQKYNEQFF
TRBJ1-5	12	TRBV28	once	.	TGTGCCAGCAGTTTACTCAGGGGGCCCCAGCATTTT	CASSLLRGPQHF
TRBJ2-6	17	TRBV4-1	.	.	TGCGCCAGCAGCCAAGATCAGGCCATCCCTGGGGCCAACGTCCTGACTTTC	CASSQDQAIPGANVLTF
TRBJ2-2	15	TRBV18	.	.	TGTGCCAGCTCACCAACCCTCGGGAGCACCGGGGAGCTGTTTTTT	CASSPTLGSTGELFF
TRBJ1-6	16	TRBV5-1	.	.	TGCGCCAGCAGCTTGAGTTCAGGGTGGAGCAATTCACCCCTCCACTTT	CASSLSSGWSNSPLHF
TRBJ2-3	13	TRBV19	.	.	TGTGCCAGTAGTAAGATGAACGCAGATACGCAGTATTTT	CASSKMNADTQYF
TRBJ1-6	14	TRBV21-1	few	.	TGTGCCAGCAGCAACGTCGCCTTTAATTCACCCCTCCACTTT	CASSNVAFNSPLHF
TRBJ2-7	21	TRBV10-3	.	TRBD1	TGTGCCATCAGTGAGTCGCGATTCGGGACAGGGGGCTTACTTACACCCTACGAGCAGTACTTC	CAISESRFGTGGLLTPYEQYF
TRBJ2-6	14	TRBV9	.	.	TGTGCCAGCAGCGTAGCCCTCGGGGCCAACGTCCTGACTTTC	CASSVALGANVLTF
TRBJ1-4	16	TRBV4-1	.	TRBD1	TGCGCCAGCAGCCAAGATGGGACAGGTACAGATGAAAAACTGTTTTTT	CASSQDGTGTDEKLFF
TRBJ1-4	15	TRBV9	.	.	TGTGCCAGCAGCGTAGGGCAACGCTTGCGTGAAAAACTGTTTTTT	CASSVGQRLREKLFF
TRBJ2-1	16	TRBV19	once	TRBD2	TGTGCCAGTAGTACGTTTAGCGGGGGGAGGTACAATGAGCAGTTCTTC	CASSTFSGGRYNEQFF
TRBJ2-2	12	TRBV28	.	.	TGTGCCAGCAGTCCACATACAGGGAAGGTGTTTTTT	CASSPHTGKVFF
TRBJ1-4	16	TRBV18	.	TRBD1	TGTGCCAGCTCACCACCCAGGGGGTCGGCTAATGAAAAACTGTTTTTT	CASSPPRGSANEKLFF
TRBJ2-2	15	TRBV4-1	.	TRBD1	TGCGCCAGCAGCCAGAGAAGGGGGCTGGACGGGGAGCTGTTTTTT	CASSQRRGLDGELFF
TRBJ2-7	15	TRBV5-1	.	.	TGCGCCAGCAGCTTGGTAGGTGAGCGGACATACGAGCAGTACTTC	CASSLVGERTYEQYF
TRBJ1-1	14	TRBV28	.	.	TGTGCCAGCAGTTTGGGACTCACAAACACTGAAGCTTTCTTT	CASSLGLTNTEAFF
TRBJ2-1	15	TRBV4-2	.	.	TGTGCCAGCAGCACAGATGGGGGCTCCTACAATGAGCAGTTCTTC	CASSTDGGSYNEQFF
TRBJ2-5	15	TRBV9	.	.	TGTGCCAGCAGCGTAGAGCCGGGACAAATAGGTACCCAGTACTTC	CASSVEPGQIGTQYF
TRBJ1-1	14	TRBV9	.	.	TGTGCCAGCAGCGTAGACTGGGTGAACACTGAAGCTTTCTTT	CASSVDWVNTEAFF
TRBJ1-2	15	TRBV18	.	TRBD1	TGTGCCAGCTCACTTATTACAGGGGGCGACTATGGCTACACCTTC	CASSLITGGDYGYTF
TRBJ2-1	16	TRBV7-9	few	.	TGTGCCAGCAGCTGGGGACTTTCATCCTCCTACAATGAGCAGTTCTTC	CASSWGLSSSYNEQFF
TRBJ2-7	14	TRBV28	once	.	TGTGCCAGCAGTTTAGGCGGGTCCTCCTACGAGCAGTACTTC	CASSLGGSSYEQYF
TRBJ1-2	15	TRBV14	few	.	TGTGCCAGCAGCCAAGATTGGAGGGGCAGAGAAGGCTACACCTTC	CASSQDWRGREGYTF
TRBJ1-3	15	TRBV19	.	.	TGTGCCAGTAGTATTTTGGGGCTGGCTGGAAACACCATATATTTT	CASSILGLAGNTIYF
TRBJ2-7	14	TRBV30	.	TRBD1	TGTGCCTGGAGTGCCGGGACAGGGCCCTACGAGCAGTACTTC	CAWSAGTGPYEQYF
TRBJ1-1	17	TRBV5-4	.	TRBD1	TGTGCCAGCAGCTTGAACAGGGGAGTTTTGGCGAACACTGAAGCTTTCTTT	CASSLNRGVLANTEAFF
TRBJ2-7	14	TRBV7-8	.	.	TGTGCCAGCAGCTTACGGGGGGCAACCTACGAGCAGTACTTC	CASSLRGATYEQYF
TRBJ2-3	15	TRBV7-2	.	TRBD2	TGTGCCAGCAGCTCGGGACTAGCGGGGGCAGATACGCAGTATTTT	CASSSGLAGADTQYF
TRBJ2-7	11	TRBV21-1	.	.	TGTGCCAGCAGCACGGCCTACGAGCAGTACTTC	CASSTAYEQYF
TRBJ1-1	13	TRBV29-1	.	TRBD1	TGCAGCGTTTTGGGACAGATGAACACTGAAGCTTTCTTT	CSVLGQMNTEAFF
TRBJ1-3	17	TRBV7-2	once	.	TGTGCCAGCAGCTTAGCGGGACATCTCTTCTCTGGAAACACCATATATTTT	CASSLAGHLFSGNTIYF
TRBJ1-1	13	TRBV7-8	.	.	TGTGCCAGCAGCTTCGGGGGTGGAACTGAAGCTTTCTTT	CASSFGGGTEAFF
TRBJ2-2	14	TRBV5-5	.	TRBD1	TGTGCCAGCAGTAAACAGGGGACCACCGGGGAGCTGTTTTTT	CASSKQGTTGELFF
TRBJ2-1	14	TRBV19	.	TRBD2	TGTGCCAGTACAACTAGCGGGAGTTACAATGAGCAGTTCTTC	CASTTSGSYNEQFF
TRBJ1-3	14	TRBV9	.	TRBD1	TGTGCCAGCAGCGTCACAGGGGATGGAAACACCATATATTTT	CASSVTGDGNTIYF
TRBJ2-2	16	TRBV5-8	.	TRBD2	TGTGCCAGCAGCTCCGGACTAGCGGGAGGAACCGGGGAGCTGTTTTTT	CASSSGLAGGTGELFF
TRBJ2-3	16	TRBV5-1	.	.	TGCGCCAGCAGAACTTACACGGACACGGGGACAGATACGCAGTATTTT	CASRTYTDTGTDTQYF
TRBJ2-3	16	TRBV5-4	.	TRBD2	TGTGCCAGCAGCTCGGGGACTAGCGGGTTCACAGATACGCAGTATTTT	CASSSGTSGFTDTQYF
TRBJ2-1	18	TRBV6-1	.	TRBD2	TGTGCCAGCAGTAAAGGACTAGCGGGGGGGAGCTCCTACAATGAGCAGTTCTTC	CASSKGLAGGSSYNEQFF
TRBJ2-2	15	TRBV6-5	.	TRBD1	TGTGCCAGCACCAGGACAGGGGGTTACACCGGGGAGCTGTTTTTT	CASTRTGGYTGELFF
TRBJ1-5	14	TRBV5-4	.	TRBD1	TGTGCCAGCAGCGAGCAGGGGGGGGGTCAGCCCCAGCATTTT	CASSEQGGGQPQHF
TRBJ2-7	15	TRBV2	.	TRBD2	TGTGCCAGCCAGACTAGCGGGAGTGAGTCCTACGAGCAGTACTTC	CASQTSGSESYEQYF
TRBJ1-4	13	TRBV30	.	.	TGTGCCTGGAGTCAGAGGTATCCCGAAAAACTGTTTTTT	CAWSQRYPEKLFF
TRBJ2-2	12	TRBV4-3	.	.	TGCGCCAGCAGCCAAGGGGGCGGGGAGCTGTTTTTT	CASSQGGGELFF
TRBJ1-1	16	TRBV14	.	.	TGTGCCAGCAGCCAATGGACACCCGGGGGAGGAACTGAAGCTTTCTTT	CASSQWTPGGGTEAFF